Given below is one T cell receptor (beta chain) in context. Its antigen is unidentified. This record belongs to a study of cytomegalovirus exposure and HLA in healthy donors. The study, taken as a whole, reports: Analyzed later, most CMV-associated TCR beta chains appeared HLA-restricted. Through in vitro validation, a few CMV-associated chains were shown to be specific for CMV antigens.

A multiplex PCR was run with 60 Vbeta primers and 13 Jbeta primers. Per the study methods: Later analysis identified approximately 80 million unique TCR beta chains, approximately 11 million shared. The table came from immunoSEQ multiplex PCR; TCRdb's copy has only in-frame clones and leaves some out. V, J and clone size derive from that table, while D and trimming were established from the DNA sequence. Of more than 90,000 clones listed, just under 80% were seen once; the top ten hold roughly 3%. Unrecorded immune exposures were likely, despite nominal health at sampling. Trimming removed 8 bases at V and 1 base at J, with 14 bases between. This CDR3 spans 14 amino acids. Germline loops: CDR1 MNHEY, CDR2 SMNVEV (reference sequence).

Material: PBMCs. This sequence originates from a woman in her thirties or forties in good health and CMV-seronegative. The V and J genes are TRBV27 and TRBJ2-5; a weak D match, TRBD1 (5 bases). CDR3 coding DNA: TGTGCCAGCCGGATTAGAACAGGCCAAGAGACCCAGTACTTC. Translation gives CASRIRTGQETQYF.